This T cell receptor beta chain was recovered during a study of cytomegalovirus exposure and HLA in healthy donors. Across the study: Researchers found that about 82% of 350 to 500 genotyped donors fell within the Caucasian-associated ancestry cluster.

This PCR relied on a set of 60 Vbeta primers and 13 Jbeta primers. The data were produced by immunoSEQ multiplex PCR, yet TCRdb's version contains in-frame clones alone and is incomplete. The sample lists 90,000 to 150,000 clones; about 81% were seen once. This CDR3 has 14 residues. Trimming stripped 10 bases from V and 10 bases from J, with 20 bases between. Germline assignment: CDR1 MNHNY and CDR2 SVGAGI (reference sequence). This clonotype originated in a man aged 40-49 years in good health and CMV-seronegative. The material sequenced was PBMCs. This rearrangement joins TRBV6-6 to TRBJ1-6, with D tentatively TRBD1 (6 bases). The CDR3 region has the DNA TGTGCCACCATCGGGGGGGCGGTTAAGTCACCCCTCCACTTT. Its protein is CATIGGAVKSPLHF.